A single sample gave rise to the 32 T cell receptor beta chains below, sequenced in a study of cytomegalovirus exposure and HLA in healthy donors. PCR amplification relied on 60 Vbeta primers (plus 13 Jbeta primers). Only in-frame clones appear in the TCRdb table, and some are missing; sequencing was by immunoSEQ multiplex PCR. Its table lists some 120,000 clones. The material sequenced was PBMCs. The receptors stem from a woman aged 55 to 70 in good health and CMV-seronegative.

The chain is built from TRBV9 and TRBJ1-4; possibly TRBD1 for D (6 bases). Trimming left V 0 bases short and J 10 bases short, with 13 bases between. The CDR3 is made up of 14 amino acids. The V gene's germline CDR1 is SGDLS and CDR2 YYNGEE. CDR3 coding DNA: TGTGCCAGCAGCGTAGAGGGGGAGGGAGGAAAACTGTTTTTT. It encodes CASSVEGEGGKLFF. The full variable domain, in which reference TRBV9 and TRBJ1-4 provide the parts outside the CDR3, is DSGVTQTPKHLITATGQRVTLRCSPRSGDLSVYWYQQSLDQGLQFLIQYYNGEERAKGNILERFSAQQFPDLHSELNLSSLELGDSALYFCASSVEGEGGKLFFGSGTQLSVL.

As DNA, the CDR3 is TGTGCCAGCAGTGGGACGGGGATCGGCGAAAAACTGTTTTTT. As protein: CASSGTGIGEKLFF. V gene TRBV2 combines with J gene TRBJ1-4, with D hard to call. CDR3 size: 14 residues. CDR1 and CDR2 from the germline V gene are SNHLY and FYNNEI. Trimming took off 4 bases at V and 8 bases at J, with 14 bases between the two ends. Full variable domain (outside the CDR3, taken from reference TRBV2 and TRBJ1-4): EPEVTQTPSHQVTQMGQEVILRCVPISNHLYFYWYRQILGQKVEFLVSFYNNEISEKSEIFDDQFSVERPDGSNFTLKIRSTKLEDSAMYFCASSGTGIGEKLFFGSGTQLSVL.

The chain is built from TRBV13 and TRBJ2-7; D is possibly TRBD2 (5 bases). CDR1 is PRHDT, CDR2 FYEKMQ, per germline (reference sequence). V was cut by 6 bases and J by 2 bases, with 11 bases left in between. CDR3 length equals 13 residues. CDR3 nucleotide sequence: TGTGCCAGCAGACAGCCCGGGGCCTACGAGCAGTACTTC. Its protein product is CASRQPGAYEQYF.

The chain recombines TRBV7-6 with TRBJ2-2; 13 positions match TRBD2. The CDR3 sequence is 18 residues long. Germline trimming cut 2 bases from V and 0 bases from J; bases unmatched to any gene: 3. Looked up from germline, CDR1 is SGHVS and CDR2 is FNYEAQ. In nucleotides, the CDR3 is TGTGCCAGCAGCTTAAGACTAGCGGGGGGTTCGAACACCGGGGAGCTGTTTTTT. Translation: CASSLRLAGGSNTGELFF.

The chain carries TRBV7-6 and TRBJ2-1; 12 bases align to TRBD2. This CDR3 has 16 amino acids. The germline CDR1 and CDR2 sequences are SGHVS and FNYEAQ. V lost 5 bases to trimming and J lost 6 bases; unmatched junction nucleotides: 8. The CDR3 loop reads CASSRLAGGLGNEQFF. The CDR3 DNA sequence: TGTGCCAGCAGCCGTCTAGCGGGGGGGCTGGGCAATGAGCAGTTCTTC.

The chain recombines TRBV11-3 with TRBJ2-1, with TRBD2 as a possible D gene (6 bases). Trimming left V 1 base short and J 6 bases short, with 13 bases between. This CDR3 comprises 15 residues. CDR1 SGHNT and CDR2 YENEEA come from the germline V gene. The CDR3 here is CASSLGGAGFNEQFF. CDR3 DNA: TGTGCCAGCAGCTTAGGGGGAGCGGGTTTCAATGAGCAGTTCTTC.

CDR3 nucleotide sequence: TGTGCCAGCAGCCATGCCGGGGGTTTCGGTGAGCAGTTCTTC. Protein product: CASSHAGGFGEQFF. This chain joins TRBV4-2 and TRBJ2-1, with D possibly being TRBD2 (6 bases). The CDR3 is 14 residues long. CDR1 is LGHNA, CDR2 YNFKEQ, per germline. V was clipped by 3 bases and J by 9 bases, with 15 bases between them.

V is TRBV28 and J is TRBJ2-2, with a tentative D call TRBD1 (5 bases). Germline lookup yields CDR1 MDHEN and CDR2 SYDVKM. The CDR3 is 14 amino acids. With 6 bases removed from V and 7 bases from J, the gap between germline ends came to 15 bases. CDR3 bases: TGTGCCAGCAGCGAGTCTGCAGGGAACGGGGAGCTGTTTTTT. Protein sequence: CASSESAGNGELFF.

The CDR3 bases are TGTGCCAGCAGTTACTCGCGGGGGGGGATCGGGACCCAGTACTTC. This sequence encodes CASSYSRGGIGTQYF. This chain uses TRBV6-5 with TRBJ2-5; 9 bases are shared with TRBD2. The CDR3 covers 15 residues. Per germline, CDR1 MNHEY and CDR2 SVGAGI. The V segment lost 0 bases and the J segment 7 bases; nucleotides outside the gene matches: 6.

The V and J genes are TRBV27 and TRBJ2-7; D might be TRBD1 (6 bases). The germline gives CDR1 MNHEY, CDR2 SMNVEV (reference sequence). This CDR3 region has 12 residues. The V gene lost 6 bases and the J gene lost 5 bases, with 11 bases spanning the gap. This CDR3 is CASRNRVDEQYF. Written as DNA, the CDR3 is TGTGCCAGCAGGAACAGGGTGGACGAGCAGTACTTC.

The V call is TRBV28, the J call TRBJ2-7; 12 nucleotides align to TRBD2. V lost 3 bases, J lost 10 bases, and 7 bases stayed unmatched. This CDR3 region has 14 residues. The germline gives CDR1 MDHEN, CDR2 SYDVKM. This CDR3 reads CASSFLRLAGEQYF. In DNA, the CDR3 is TGTGCCAGCAGTTTTCTCAGACTAGCGGGGGAACAGTACTTC.

The J gene is TRBJ2-3, the V gene TRBV5-1; 8 bases line up with TRBD2. Germline loops: CDR1 SGHRS, CDR2 YFSETQ. V was pared by 6 bases and J by 1 base, with 4 bases of the junction left unmatched. This CDR3 comprises 14 residues. Here the CDR3 DNA reads TGCGCCAGCAACCAAGCGGGAGGCACAGATACGCAGTATTTT. This sequence encodes CASNQAGGTDTQYF.

V gene TRBV29-1 combines with J gene TRBJ1-2; 7 positions match TRBD1. The CDR3 length is 11 residues. The V gene's germline CDR1 is SQVTM and CDR2 ANQGSEA. With V trimmed by 6 bases and J by 8 bases, 6 bases remained unmatched. CDR3: CSVVQGEGYTF. The CDR3 DNA is TGCAGCGTGGTGCAGGGGGAGGGCTACACCTTC.

The chain combines TRBV10-2 with TRBJ2-1, with 10 bases identical to TRBD2. Looked up from germline, CDR1 is WSHSY and CDR2 is SAAADI. The CDR3 consists of 15 residues. V dropped 0 bases and J dropped 10; count of bases not matched to a gene: 6. CDR3 nucleotide sequence: TGCGCCAGCAGTGAGTCGGTAGCGGGGGGCGGGGAGCAGTTCTTC. Residues: CASSESVAGGGEQFF.

The chain uses TRBV27 and TRBJ1-6, with 8 nucleotides matching TRBD1. J was trimmed by 10 bases and V by 0 bases; bases with no gene match: 11. Germline V gives CDR1 MNHEY, CDR2 SMNVEV (reference sequence). The CDR3 loop spans 17 amino acids. CDR3 DNA sequence: TGTGCCAGCAGTTTATCCATCGTGACAGGGGTAGAATCACCCCTCCACTTT. It specifies CASSLSIVTGVESPLHF.

This chain uses TRBV28 with TRBJ1-6; TRBD1 is a possible D gene (6 bases). The CDR3 length is 13 residues. The V and J ends lost 2 bases and 10 bases respectively, with 9 bases between them. Germline CDR1 and CDR2: MDHEN and SYDVKM. The CDR3 loop reads CASSLAGDSPLHF. CDR3 bases: TGTGCCAGCAGTTTAGCAGGGGACTCACCCCTCCACTTT.

V gene TRBV28 combines with J gene TRBJ1-4, with D maybe TRBD1 (5 bases). V shed 2 bases and J shed 8 bases, with 12 bases lying between them. Per the germline V gene, CDR1 is MDHEN and CDR2 is SYDVKM. The CDR3 loop spans 14 amino acids. CDR3 protein: CASSLPGSDEKLFF. DNA for the CDR3: TGTGCCAGCAGTTTACCAGGGTCCGACGAAAAACTGTTTTTT. The full variable domain, its missing parts supplied by reference TRBV28 and TRBJ1-4, is DVKVTQSSRYLVKRTGEKVFLECVQDMDHENMFWYRQDPGLGLRLIYFSYDVKMKEKGDIPEGYSVSREKKERFSLILESASTNQTSMYLCASSLPGSDEKLFFGSGTQLSVL.

The chain employs TRBV7-3 and TRBJ1-1, with D unclear. The V end was cut by 5 bases, the J end by 1 base, with 8 bases between. Per germline, CDR1 SGHTA and CDR2 FQGTGA. The CDR3 has 13 amino acids. The CDR3 DNA follows: TGTGCCAGCAGCCAGAGGAGGAACACTGAAGCTTTCTTT. This encodes CASSQRRNTEAFF.

The chain couples TRBV10-3 to TRBJ1-2; the match to TRBD1 covers 7 bases. Germline V gives CDR1 ENHRY, CDR2 SYGVKD. This CDR3 is built from 11 residues. The V segment lost 8 bases and the J segment 5 bases; nucleotides outside the gene matches: 2. CDR3 DNA: TGTGCCATCGGGGACAGTTATGGCTACACCTTC. This gives the protein CAIGDSYGYTF.

V and J are TRBV19 and TRBJ1-4; D gene unclear. The CDR3 consists of 14 residues. V shed 4 bases and J shed 8 bases, with 14 bases lying between them. Germline values: CDR1 LNHDA, CDR2 SQIVND (reference sequence). CDR3 sequence: CASSTVRRAEKLFF. The CDR3 region has the DNA TGTGCCAGTAGTACCGTGCGTAGAGCGGAAAAACTGTTTTTT.

CDR3 protein: CASSRGQGDYGYTF. CDR3 nucleotide sequence: TGTGCCAGTAGTAGGGGACAGGGGGACTATGGCTACACCTTC. This chain joins TRBV19 and TRBJ1-2; 11 bases agree with TRBD1. Germline V gene lookup returns CDR1 LNHDA and CDR2 SQIVND (reference sequence). The CDR3 contains 14 residues. Losses at the gene ends were 4 bases for V and 3 bases for J; bases not matched to a gene: 1.

CDR3 coding DNA: TGTGCCAGCAGTGAAGCCCAAGCAGGGGGGCCTGGCTACACCTTC. This codes for CASSEAQAGGPGYTF. The chain joins TRBV6-1 to TRBJ1-2; 7 nucleotides line up with TRBD1. The J segment lost 7 bases and the V segment lost 0 bases, leaving 8 bases of the junction unmatched. The CDR3 consists of 15 residues. The germline gives CDR1 MNHNS, CDR2 SASEGT.

This rearrangement joins TRBV6-1 to TRBJ1-1; D is unresolved. Looked up from germline, CDR1 is MNHNS and CDR2 is SASEGT. This CDR3 has 14 amino acids. Trimming stripped 3 bases from V and 3 bases from J, with 11 bases between. CDR3 DNA: TGTGCCAGCAGTGAGGGGAGCGGGTACACTGAAGCTTTCTTT. Protein sequence: CASSEGSGYTEAFF.

The rearrangement uses TRBV5-6 and TRBJ2-3; a possible D gene is TRBD2 (6 bases). The germline V gene encodes CDR1 SGHDT and CDR2 YYEEEE. The ends were cut back, 4 bases at V and 0 bases at J, with 21 bases in the middle. CDR3 length: 18 residues. CDR3 nucleotides: TGTGCCAGCAGCAGCTTTGGGGGGATTGGACCTAGCACAGATACGCAGTATTTT. It yields the protein CASSSFGGIGPSTDTQYF. Full variable domain (outside the CDR3, taken from reference TRBV5-6 and TRBJ2-3): DAGVTQSPTHLIKTRGQQVTLRCSPKSGHDTVSWYQQALGQGPQFIFQYYEEEERQRGNFPDRFSGHQFPNYSSELNVNALLLGDSALYLCASSSFGGIGPSTDTQYFGPGTRLTVL.

The V and J genes are TRBV28 and TRBJ1-2; 8 bases match TRBD1. Germline CDR1 is MDHEN and CDR2 is SYDVKM. The ends lost 2 bases at V and 0 bases at J; junction bases unmatched: 2. This CDR3 contains 15 residues. The DNA of the CDR3 is TGTGCCAGCAGTTTAAGGACAGGGACTAACTATGGCTACACCTTC. Its translation: CASSLRTGTNYGYTF.

This sequence joins TRBV2 and TRBJ2-3, with 8 positions matching TRBD1. With 4 bases clipped from V and 2 bases from J, the junction kept 5 bases outside the gene matches. Germline CDR1 SNHLY, CDR2 FYNNEI. The length of the CDR3 is 15 residues. CDR3 residues: CASSVTGGFTDTQYF. The DNA for the CDR3 is TGTGCCAGCAGTGTCACAGGGGGATTCACAGATACGCAGTATTTT.

The chain uses TRBV28 and TRBJ2-1; TRBD2 aligns across 14 bases. Trimming removed 5 bases from V and 12 bases from J; junction bases left unmatched: 9. The length of the CDR3 is 15 residues. Per the germline V gene, CDR1 is MDHEN and CDR2 is SYDVKM. This CDR3 is CASSRLAGGRVWQFF. CDR3 bases: TGTGCCAGCAGTCGACTAGCGGGAGGGCGGGTGTGGCAGTTCTTC. Full variable domain (missing parts from reference TRBV28 and TRBJ2-1): DVKVTQSSRYLVKRTGEKVFLECVQDMDHENMFWYRQDPGLGLRLIYFSYDVKMKEKGDIPEGYSVSREKKERFSLILESASTNQTSMYLCASSRLAGGRVWQFFGPGTRLTVL.

This chain joins TRBV27 and TRBJ2-7; D might be TRBD2 (5 bases). The length of the CDR3 is 14 residues. Germline V gene sequence: CDR1 MNHEY, CDR2 SMNVEV (reference sequence). V shed 6 bases and J shed 0 bases, with 12 bases lying between them. Here the CDR3 reads CASSFWRSSYEQYF. The CDR3 nucleotides are TGTGCCAGCAGCTTTTGGAGGAGCTCCTACGAGCAGTACTTC.

This rearrangement joins TRBV27 to TRBJ2-3; TRBD1 agrees at 7 bases. The CDR3 is 17 amino acids. Germline CDR1 reads MNHEY; CDR2 reads SMNVEV (reference sequence). V dropped 5 bases and J dropped 5; count of bases not matched to a gene: 16. CDR3 sequence: CASSGSHRGLIQDTQYF. In DNA, the CDR3 is TGTGCCAGCAGTGGAAGTCACAGGGGCCTCATCCAAGATACGCAGTATTTT.

This rearrangement joins TRBV10-2 to TRBJ1-4; 8 positions match TRBD1. Losses at the gene ends were 3 bases for V and 8 bases for J; bases not matched to a gene: 20. The CDR3 is made up of 19 amino acids. Germline CDR1 and CDR2: WSHSY and SAAADI. The CDR3 here is CASSEVPPGLDRASEKLFF. CDR3 DNA sequence: TGCGCCAGCAGTGAAGTCCCCCCGGGGTTGGACAGGGCCAGCGAAAAACTGTTTTTT.

V gene TRBV5-1 combines with J gene TRBJ1-1; 8 positions agree with TRBD1. CDR1 is SGHRS, CDR2 YFSETQ, per germline. This CDR3 region has 15 residues. Trimming cost V 0 bases and J 1 base; bases outside gene matches: 2. CDR3 region: CASSLVGQANTEAFF. For the CDR3, the DNA is TGCGCCAGCAGCTTGGTGGGACAGGCGAACACTGAAGCTTTCTTT.

The DNA of the CDR3 is TGCGCCAGCAGCCAACGGACAGGGAGGAACACCGGGGAGCTGTTTTTT. This codes for CASSQRTGRNTGELFF. The rearrangement links TRBV4-1 to TRBJ2-2, with 8 bases fitting TRBD1. V dropped 2 bases and J dropped 1; count of bases not matched to a gene: 3. The length of the CDR3 is 16 residues. Germline assignment: CDR1 MGHRA and CDR2 YSYEKL.